This T cell receptor beta chain derives from a study of shared clonotypes between healthy human individuals. Background on the study: Two female and a few male donors aged 18 to 49 were enrolled.

This clone was detected only once. Its antigen is unknown. There are 17 residues in the CDR3. V was shortened by 0 bases and J by 1 base, with 12 bases between the two germline ends. In germline, CDR1 is MNHEY, CDR2 SMNVEV (reference sequence). Naive CD8 cells were CD45RO-negative, positively selected for CCR7, excluding terminally differentiated effector memory CD45RA+ cells. Study conclusions and caveats: Relative to clonotypes present in all four donors, those not shared had lower generation probabilities.

Genomic DNA from each subset was divided evenly over several immunoSEQ plates. Replicate PCRs run on sorted subsets employed around 200 ng DNA, around 27,000 T cell genomes. Sequencing used immunoSEQ multiplex PCR; TCRdb keeps in-frame clones, though not all of them. Of over 2,000,000 clones in the sample, just under 95% were seen once. Sequences were obtained from naive CD8+ T cells from PBMCs. This TCR derives from a man aged 18 to 35 in good health. Some clones in this sample may be carry-over from other donors' samples. The rearrangement uses TRBV27 and TRBJ2-2, with D perhaps given as TRBD1 or TRBD2 (5 bases each). The CDR3 sequence is CASSLSPGTGNTGELFF. CDR3 bases: TGTGCCAGCAGTTTATCGCCAGGGACGGGGAACACCGGGGAGCTGTTTTTT.